These 16 T cell receptor beta chains share one sample of origin, sequenced in a study of shared clonotypes between healthy human individuals. Using immunoSEQ multiplex PCR, the repertoire was profiled, and TCRdb retains in-frame clones only, with some absent. The table includes some 2 million clones, approximately 95% detected once. CD45RO-negative, CCR7-positively selected cells formed the naive CD8 fraction, excluding terminally differentiated effector memory CD45RA+ cells. Sequenced: naive CD8+ T cells sorted from blood. These receptors all come from a man aged 18 to 30 in good health.

This clone was seen a single time. The same CDR3 arises from other DNA sequences in this sample as well. This sequence joins TRBV6-5 and TRBJ2-1; no clear D gene. The CDR3 consists of 15 residues. Germline V gives CDR1 MNHEY, CDR2 SVGAGI. Trimming pared 0 bases from V and 0 bases from J, leaving 6 bases between. CDR3 nucleotide sequence: TGTGCCAGCAGTTACTCGAGGAGCTCCTACAATGAGCAGTTCTTC. This codes for CASSYSRSSYNEQFF.

The J gene is TRBJ2-2, the V gene TRBV15; unclear D gene. The CDR3 loop spans 16 amino acids. In germline, CDR1 is LNHNV, CDR2 YYDKDF (reference sequence). Trimming removed 0 bases at V and 0 bases at J, with 8 bases between. DNA of the CDR3: TGTGCCACCAGCAGAGATAAAGATGCGAACACCGGGGAGCTGTTTTTT. This codes for CATSRDKDANTGELFF.

Comment on this clone: Other DNA sequences in the sample encode the same CDR3. The chain has TRBV7-3 and TRBJ2-2; D gene uncertain. The CDR3 runs to 12 residues. The V gene's germline CDR1 is SGHTA and CDR2 FQGTGA. The V and J ends lost 4 bases and 3 bases respectively, with 3 bases between them. CDR3 nucleotides: TGTGCCAGCAGCTCGGACACCGGGGAGCTGTTTTTT. It codes for CASSSDTGELFF.

J is TRBJ2-1 and V is TRBV7-9; 7 nucleotides align to TRBD2. Germline loops: CDR1 SEHNR, CDR2 FQNEAQ (reference sequence). Trimming took 3 bases from V and 7 from J; bases not matched to a gene: 9. The CDR3 runs to 15 residues. The CDR3 region is CASSFHREGRNEQFF. The CDR3 coding sequence is TGTGCCAGCAGCTTTCATAGGGAGGGCCGGAATGAGCAGTTCTTC.

The genes are TRBV19 and TRBJ2-7; a possible D gene is TRBD2 (6 bases). Trimming removed 3 bases from V and 1 base from J, with 10 bases in between. There are 14 residues in the CDR3. CDR1 and CDR2 (germline): LNHDA, SQIVND (reference sequence). In DNA form, the CDR3 reads TGTGCCAGTAGTATCCCGGGAGAGTCCTACGAGCAGTACTTC. Translating it yields CASSIPGESYEQYF. The full variable domain, completed using reference TRBV19 and TRBJ2-7, is DGGITQSPKYLFRKEGQNVTLSCEQNLNHDAMYWYRQDPGQGLRLIYYSQIVNDFQKGDIAEGYSVSREKKESFPLTVTSAQKNPTAFYLCASSIPGESYEQYFGPGTRLTVT.

The chain carries TRBV11-2 and TRBJ2-1; 7 bases agree with TRBD2. With V trimmed by 1 base and J by 2 bases, 5 bases remained unmatched. Germline CDR1 and CDR2: SGHAT and FQNNGV. The length of the CDR3 is 16 residues. This CDR3 is CASSLVLSGAYNEQFF. CDR3 sequence (DNA): TGTGCCAGCAGCTTAGTTCTGAGCGGGGCCTACAATGAGCAGTTCTTC.

On this clone itself: Other DNA sequences within the sample encode an identical CDR3. V usage is TRBV7-2 and J usage is TRBJ2-7, with 8 bases fitting TRBD2. The germline CDR1 and CDR2 sequences are SGHTA and FQGNSA. The CDR3 loop spans 14 amino acids. J gave up 0 bases and V 4 bases, and 2 bases lay outside the gene matches. CDR3 in DNA: TGTGCCAGCAGCTCCGGGACTAGCTCCTACGAGCAGTACTTC. Its protein is CASSSGTSSYEQYF.

This chain links TRBV2 with TRBJ2-5; 9 nucleotides align to TRBD2. Losses at the gene ends were 2 bases for V and 7 bases for J; bases not matched to a gene: 8. There are 15 residues in the CDR3. Germline V gives CDR1 SNHLY, CDR2 FYNNEI. CDR3 residues: CASSERLAVPGTQYF. The CDR3 DNA sequence: TGTGCCAGCAGTGAAAGACTAGCGGTCCCAGGGACCCAGTACTTC.

This clone was counted once. V and J are TRBV6-6 and TRBJ2-1; the D gene could be TRBD1 or TRBD2 (5 bases each). Germline assignment: CDR1 MNHNY and CDR2 SVGAGI (reference sequence). The CDR3 consists of 16 residues. V lost 0 bases and J 7 bases, leaving 16 bases between the germline ends. CDR3 residues: CASSYSNRGGRNEQFF. In nucleotides, the CDR3 is TGTGCCAGCAGTTACTCGAATCGGGGCGGCCGTAATGAGCAGTTCTTC.

The chain uses TRBV29-1 and TRBJ2-7; tentative D call: TRBD2 (6 bases). The V gene's germline CDR1 is SQVTM and CDR2 ANQGSEA. This CDR3 is built from 14 residues. CDR3 loop: CRRLRRGEKNEQYF. In DNA form, the CDR3 reads TGCAGGAGACTTAGGAGGGGTGAAAAAAACGAGCAGTACTTC.

The rearrangement joins TRBV2 to TRBJ2-3; D tentatively reads TRBD1 or TRBD2 (6 bases each). V was clipped by 0 bases and J by 0 bases, with 13 bases between them. Per the germline V gene, CDR1 is SNHLY and CDR2 is FYNNEI. The length of the CDR3 is 17 residues. The CDR3 region has the DNA TGTGCCAGCAGTGAAGCGCAGCAGGGGACTAGCACAGATACGCAGTATTTT. This gives the protein CASSEAQQGTSTDTQYF.

This chain connects TRBV9 to TRBJ1-2; tentative D call: TRBD1 (6 bases). This CDR3 comprises 16 residues. Germline values: CDR1 SGDLS, CDR2 YYNGEE. The V end lost 6 bases, the J end lost 4 bases, and 22 bases lay between the germline ends. The CDR3 DNA reads TGTGCCAGCATCCCTCCATCCCCGACAGGATCCTATGGCTACACCTTC. It specifies CASIPPSPTGSYGYTF.

This clone was recorded once. The rearrangement joins TRBV4-1 to TRBJ1-5; 7 nucleotides align to TRBD1. The CDR3 covers 17 residues. From germline, CDR1 is MGHRA and CDR2 YSYEKL. V shed 1 base, J shed 0 bases, and the junction held 6 bases outside the gene matches. As DNA, the CDR3 is TGCGCCAGCAGCCAAGCGGGACAGCTCGATAGCAATCAGCCCCAGCATTTT. Translation: CASSQAGQLDSNQPQHF.

As for this clone: The same CDR3 also results from other DNA sequences found in this sample. This chain uses TRBV9 with TRBJ2-5; D unclear. The CDR3 is 12 residues long. V lost 2 bases and J 0 bases, leaving 2 bases between the germline ends. CDR1 SGDLS and CDR2 YYNGEE come from the germline V gene. The CDR3 DNA is TGTGCCAGCAGCGTCAACCAAGAGACCCAGTACTTC. Encoded protein: CASSVNQETQYF.

The genes are TRBV10-2 and TRBJ2-5; 8 bases align to TRBD1. The ends lost 9 bases at V and 3 bases at J; junction bases unmatched: 9. The CDR3 loop spans 14 amino acids. The germline V gene encodes CDR1 WSHSY and CDR2 SAAADI. CDR3: CASTDRASEETQYF. The CDR3 coding sequence is TGCGCCAGTACGGACAGGGCCTCTGAAGAGACCCAGTACTTC.

As for this clone: The sample carries other DNA sequences with the same CDR3. The genes are TRBV5-4 and TRBJ2-7; 7 positions agree with TRBD1. The CDR3 runs 13 residues. Unmatched junction bases numbered 4, after V lost 3 bases and J lost 4 bases. Germline lookup yields CDR1 SGHNT and CDR2 YYREEE (reference sequence). The CDR3 spells CASSSRDSYEQYF. The CDR3, as DNA: TGTGCCAGCAGCTCCCGGGACAGTTACGAGCAGTACTTC.